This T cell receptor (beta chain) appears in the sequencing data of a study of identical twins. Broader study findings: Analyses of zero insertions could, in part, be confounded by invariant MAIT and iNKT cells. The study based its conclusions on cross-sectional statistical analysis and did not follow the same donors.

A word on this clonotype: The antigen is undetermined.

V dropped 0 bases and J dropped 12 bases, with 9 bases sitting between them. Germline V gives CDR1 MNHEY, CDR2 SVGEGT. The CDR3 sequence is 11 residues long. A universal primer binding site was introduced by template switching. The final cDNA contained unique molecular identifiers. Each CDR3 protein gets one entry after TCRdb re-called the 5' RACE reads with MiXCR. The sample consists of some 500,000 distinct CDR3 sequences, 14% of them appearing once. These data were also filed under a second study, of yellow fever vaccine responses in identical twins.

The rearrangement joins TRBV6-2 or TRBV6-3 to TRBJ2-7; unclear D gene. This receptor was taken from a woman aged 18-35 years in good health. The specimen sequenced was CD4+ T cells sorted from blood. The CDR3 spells CASSYSSQWYF. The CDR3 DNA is TGTGCCAGCAGTTACTCCTCCCAGTGGTACTTC.